The 10 T cell receptor beta chains in this list originate from one sample, sequenced in a study of cytotoxic CD8 clonotypes in ibrutinib-treated CLL. Data came from immunoSEQ multiplex PCR; TCRdb stores just in-frame clones and leaves some out. The sample records tens of thousands of clones, more than 75% being singletons. This material consisted of PBMCs, taken after 12 months of ibrutinib treatment. These receptors were collected from a human donor with chronic lymphocytic leukemia.

The chain links TRBV6-6 to TRBJ1-2; tentatively, D is TRBD1 (6 bases). Germline V gene sequence: CDR1 MNHNY, CDR2 SVGAGI (reference sequence). The CDR3 consists of 14 residues. V was clipped by 2 bases and J by 4 bases, with 11 bases between them. The DNA of the CDR3 is TGTGCCAGCAGTTACCCGGGACAAGTCTATGGCTACACCTTC. It is translated as CASSYPGQVYGYTF.

The chain is built from TRBV6-5 and TRBJ1-2; the D gene is possibly TRBD1 (5 bases). CDR1 is MNHEY, CDR2 SVGAGI, per germline. This CDR3 has 14 amino acids. V lost 2 bases, J lost 5 bases, and 12 bases lay in between. As DNA, the CDR3 is TGTGCCAGCAGTTACGGGGGGGATCGGTATGGCTACACCTTC. Translating gives CASSYGGDRYGYTF.

V usage is TRBV4-2 and J usage is TRBJ2-1; a weak D match, TRBD2 (6 bases). Germline loops: CDR1 LGHNA, CDR2 YNFKEQ. The CDR3 has 16 amino acids. The ends were cut back, 4 bases at V and 4 bases at J, with 17 bases in the middle. CDR3 bases: TGTGCCAGCAGCCCTGCCGGGGGTCCCCTTTACAATGAGCAGTTCTTC. It is translated as CASSPAGGPLYNEQFF.

Turning to this clone: A read error may be the cause here, since a much bigger clone is one base away. Other DNA sequences in the same sample also yield this CDR3. V usage is TRBV6-5 and J usage is TRBJ2-1, with TRBD2 matching 13 bases. J gave up 8 bases and V 5 bases, and 3 bases lay outside the gene matches. Germline loops: CDR1 MNHEY, CDR2 SVGAGI. The CDR3 is made up of 14 amino acids. This CDR3 reads CASSTTSGRDEQFF. For the CDR3, the DNA is TGTGCCAGCAGTACAACTAGCGGGAGGGATGAGCAGTTCTTC.

The rearrangement links TRBV7-9 to TRBJ1-4; the match to TRBD1 covers 8 bases. The CDR3 consists of 14 residues. Germline assignment: CDR1 SEHNR and CDR2 FQNEAQ (reference sequence). The V segment lost 5 bases and the J segment 7 bases; nucleotides outside the gene matches: 6. In DNA, the CDR3 is TGTGCCAGCAGCGTGGGGACAGGCGGTGAAAAACTGTTTTTT. It translates to CASSVGTGGEKLFF. The full variable domain, its missing parts supplied by reference TRBV7-9 and TRBJ1-4, is DTGVSQNPRHKITKRGQNVTFRCDPISEHNRLYWYRQTLGQGPEFLTYFQNEAQLEKSRLLSDRFSAERPKGSFSTLEIQRTEQGDSAMYLCASSVGTGGEKLFFGSGTQLSVL.

A few counts support this clone. The chain carries TRBV19 and TRBJ2-5; D might be TRBD1 (5 bases). The length of the CDR3 is 13 residues. With 4 bases removed from V and 3 bases from J, the gap between germline ends came to 9 bases. In germline, CDR1 is LNHDA, CDR2 SQIVND (reference sequence). The CDR3: CASSSQQEETQYF. The CDR3 bases are TGTGCCAGTAGTAGTCAACAGGAAGAGACCCAGTACTTC.

The rearrangement links TRBV2 to TRBJ1-1, with a weak D call TRBD1 (6 bases). CDR1 is SNHLY, CDR2 FYNNEI, per germline. V was cut by 7 bases and J by 0 bases, with 12 bases left in between. CDR3 length: 14 residues. The CDR3 loop is CASKRGPLNTEAFF. In nucleotides, the CDR3 is TGTGCCAGCAAACGGGGGCCTTTGAACACTGAAGCTTTCTTT.

V and J are TRBV7-3 and TRBJ2-3; D ambiguous. Germline V CDR1 and CDR2: SGHTA, FQGTGA. The CDR3 consists of 14 residues. V was cut by 7 bases and J by 5 bases, with 16 bases left in between. CDR3 loop: CASTEAPGQDTQYF. Written as DNA, the CDR3 is TGTGCCAGCACCGAGGCCCCGGGTCAAGATACGCAGTATTTT.

V is TRBV28 and J is TRBJ2-7, with a weak D call TRBD2 (6 bases). V lost 6 bases and J lost 6, with 21 bases in between. The V gene's germline CDR1 is MDHEN and CDR2 SYDVKM. CDR3 length: 15 residues. Written as DNA, the CDR3 is TGTGCCAGCAGCCGGCCGAGCGGGCCCCTTGGCGAGCAGTACTTC. It is translated as CASSRPSGPLGEQYF.

The V and J genes are TRBV28 and TRBJ1-1; D is undetermined. This CDR3 has 15 amino acids. V lost 2 bases, J lost 3 bases, and 13 bases lay in between. Germline loops: CDR1 MDHEN, CDR2 SYDVKM. CDR3 DNA sequence: TGTGCCAGCAGTTTAGCCCCACCCGTGGACACTGAAGCTTTCTTT. This encodes CASSLAPPVDTEAFF.